This T cell receptor beta chain was sequenced during a study of OX40 agonist ivuxolimab in advanced cancers. General observations from the study: More expanded clones were seen, on average, in CD8+ T cells than in CD4+.

Autoimmune disease history or systemic immunosuppression barred patients. CDR1 MDHEN and CDR2 SYDVKM come from the germline V gene. V was pared by 6 bases and J by 8 bases, with 6 bases of the junction left unmatched. The CDR3 covers 12 residues. A word on this clone: Antigen unknown.

The data were produced by immunoSEQ multiplex PCR, yet TCRdb's version contains in-frame clones alone and is incomplete. Of 35,000 to 40,000 clones in the sample, 80% to 90% were seen once. The sequence was collected from an adult with an advanced solid tumor such as melanoma, head and neck, liver or kidney cancer. This rearrangement joins TRBV28 to TRBJ1-1; TRBD1 aligns across 7 bases. The specimen comprised CD4+ or CD8+ T cells sorted from blood, sampled in a trial of the OX40 agonist ivuxolimab. The DNA for the CDR3 is TGTGCCAGCAGACTGACAGGGATAGAAGCTTTCTTT. Translating gives CASRLTGIEAFF.